One and the same sample provided the 30 T cell receptor beta chains below, sequenced in a study of blood T cell repertoires in COVID-19. Sequencing used immunoSEQ multiplex PCR; TCRdb keeps in-frame clones, though not all of them. The sample records tens of thousands of clones, around 80% being singletons. The sequencing sample was made of peripheral blood. The receptors derive from a woman aged 60 to 75 with acute or convalescent COVID-19.

The chain is built from TRBV24-1 and TRBJ1-2, with 9 bases aligning to TRBD1. There are 13 residues in the CDR3. J was trimmed by 6 bases and V by 5 bases; bases with no gene match: 3. Per germline, CDR1 KGHDR and CDR2 SFDVKD. CDR3 residues: CATSVTGGNGYTF. In DNA, the CDR3 is TGTGCCACCAGTGTTACAGGGGGCAATGGCTACACCTTC.

This clone is a singleton in its sample. The chain joins TRBV3-1 (or the pseudogene TRBV3-2) to TRBJ2-1, with 10 bases that match TRBD2. The CDR3 is 17 residues long. V lost 6 bases to trimming and J lost 0 bases; unmatched junction nucleotides: 8. The germline V gene encodes CDR1 LGHDT and CDR2 YNNKEL (reference sequence). DNA for the CDR3: TGTGCCAGCAGTCATCTTAGCGGGGGGTTCTCCTACAATGAGCAGTTCTTC. Translation gives CASSHLSGGFSYNEQFF.

The genes are TRBV6-6 and TRBJ1-2, with 7 bases matching TRBD1. The CDR3 runs to 15 residues. After removal of 3 bases from V and 4 bases from J, the junction contained 8 bases not matched to a gene. Germline CDR1 reads MNHNY; CDR2 reads SVGAGI (reference sequence). CDR3 nucleotide sequence: TGTGCCAGCAGTTATCATTCGGGACAGCCCTATGGCTACACCTTC. Protein sequence: CASSYHSGQPYGYTF.

This clone was seen only once. The CDR3 is CASSLNSGQETQYF. The DNA of the CDR3 is TGTGCCAGCAGCTTAAATAGCGGCCAAGAGACCCAGTACTTC. This chain joins TRBV11-3 and TRBJ2-5, with TRBD2 as a possible D gene (6 bases). Germline V gene lookup returns CDR1 SGHNT and CDR2 YENEEA. This CDR3 comprises 14 residues. With 2 bases removed from V and 1 base from J, the gap between germline ends came to 8 bases.

The chain links TRBV3-1 (or the pseudogene TRBV3-2) to TRBJ2-5; 8 nucleotides match TRBD1. Germline CDR1 and CDR2: LGHDT and YNNKEL (reference sequence). The CDR3 is made up of 13 amino acids. J lost 5 bases, V lost 8 bases, and 7 bases had no gene match. For the CDR3, the DNA is TGTGCCAGCGGCCGGGACAGGAGTGAGACCCAGTACTTC. This sequence encodes CASGRDRSETQYF.

V and J are TRBV11-1 and TRBJ2-7; 10 nucleotides align to TRBD2. This CDR3 spans 15 amino acids. The V segment lost 5 bases and the J segment 3 bases; nucleotides outside the gene matches: 7. Germline CDR1 SGHAT, CDR2 FQDESV (reference sequence). CDR3 in amino acids: CASSPRGLAIYEQYF. CDR3 bases: TGTGCCAGCAGCCCTAGGGGACTAGCGATCTACGAGCAGTACTTC.

This chain links TRBV7-2 with TRBJ1-3; a possible D gene is TRBD1 (6 bases). Germline V lookup: CDR1 SGHTA, CDR2 FQGNSA. The V gene lost 1 base and the J gene lost 0 bases, with 16 bases spanning the gap. The CDR3 has 18 residues. The CDR3 reads CASSLVFWQGSSGNTIYF. The CDR3 DNA is TGTGCCAGCAGCTTAGTATTCTGGCAGGGGAGCTCTGGAAACACCATATATTTT.

The chain carries TRBV7-2 and TRBJ2-3, with a tentative D call TRBD2 (7 bases). The CDR3 length is 15 residues. Germline V gene lookup returns CDR1 SGHTA and CDR2 FQGNSA. Deletions cut 3 bases from V and 3 bases from J, with 13 bases between. The CDR3 loop is CASSLRGGATDTQYF. CDR3 bases: TGTGCCAGCAGCTTGAGAGGGGGGGCGACAGATACGCAGTATTTT.

For the CDR3, the DNA is TGTGCCAGCAGCACCCGACAGGTCGGGAACACTGAAGCTTTCTTT. Protein product: CASSTRQVGNTEAFF. The V call is TRBV7-8, the J call TRBJ1-1; possible D gene TRBD1, 6 bases. Germline lookup yields CDR1 SGHVS and CDR2 FQNEAQ. This CDR3 has 15 amino acids. The V gene lost 5 bases and the J gene lost 1 base, with 14 bases spanning the gap.

The V and J genes are TRBV11-3 and TRBJ1-1, with D perhaps TRBD1 (6 bases). Per germline, CDR1 SGHNT and CDR2 YENEEA. The CDR3 spans 15 residues. Between the trimmed V and J ends, which lost 1 base and 5 bases, there was a span of 14 bases. The DNA for the CDR3 is TGTGCCAGCAGCTTAGGCCTCAGGGGAGCAACTGAAGCTTTCTTT. Its translation is CASSLGLRGATEAFF. Combining the CDR3 with reference TRBV11-3 and TRBJ1-1 gives the whole variable domain EAGVVQSPRYKIIEKKQPVAFWCNPISGHNTLYWYLQNLGQGPELLIRYENEEAVDDSQLPKDRFSAERLKGVDSTLKIQPAELGDSAVYLCASSLGLRGATEAFFGQGTRLTVV.

This clone was counted once. This chain uses TRBV9 with TRBJ1-5; D possibly corresponds to TRBD1 (6 bases). CDR3 length: 15 residues. Trimming shortened V by 3 bases and J by 4 bases, and 14 bases separated the two germline ends. Germline CDR1 SGDLS, CDR2 YYNGEE. The CDR3 loop reads CASSAGVLPNQPQHF. In nucleotides, the CDR3 is TGTGCCAGCAGCGCAGGGGTACTTCCGAATCAGCCCCAGCATTTT.

The chain employs TRBV6-1 and TRBJ1-1, with D possibly matching TRBD1 (5 bases). Germline V gene lookup returns CDR1 MNHNS and CDR2 SASEGT. Trimming removed 3 bases from V and 4 bases from J, with 12 bases in between. The CDR3 runs 14 residues. The CDR3 reads CASSDQGFSTEAFF. The CDR3 nucleotides are TGTGCCAGCAGTGACCAGGGCTTTAGCACTGAAGCTTTCTTT.

The chain links TRBV27 to TRBJ1-5; 11 bases are a match to TRBD1. This CDR3 has 16 amino acids. Per the germline V gene, CDR1 is MNHEY and CDR2 is SMNVEV (reference sequence). With V trimmed by 5 bases and J by 6 bases, 9 bases remained unmatched. The CDR3 loop reads CASSGGQGVLGQPQHF. The CDR3 bases are TGTGCCAGCAGTGGGGGACAGGGGGTCTTGGGTCAGCCCCAGCATTTT.

The chain joins TRBV7-9 to TRBJ1-4; D possibly corresponds to TRBD1 (6 bases). Trimming took off 3 bases at V and 7 bases at J, with 12 bases between the two ends. CDR3 length: 14 amino acids. The V gene's germline CDR1 is SEHNR and CDR2 FQNEAQ (reference sequence). The CDR3 is CASSFTGRGEKLFF. CDR3 bases: TGTGCCAGCAGCTTCACAGGGAGGGGTGAAAAACTGTTTTTT.

The chain links TRBV6-6 to TRBJ1-1, with D perhaps matching TRBD1 (5 bases). The CDR3 runs to 14 residues. From germline, CDR1 is MNHNY and CDR2 SVGAGI (reference sequence). Trimming removed 7 bases at V and 2 bases at J, with 14 bases between. DNA for the CDR3: TGTGCCAGCACCGATATCAGGGATAACACTGAAGCTTTCTTT. Translation: CASTDIRDNTEAFF.

The chain couples TRBV6-2 or TRBV6-3 to TRBJ2-7, with 9 bases aligning to TRBD2. There are 15 residues in the CDR3. Trimming removed 3 bases from V and 2 bases from J; junction bases left unmatched: 5. The germline CDR1 and CDR2 sequences are MNHEY and SVGEGT. The CDR3 sequence is CASSYLSGGAYEQYF. As DNA, the CDR3 is TGTGCCAGCAGTTATCTTAGCGGGGGCGCCTACGAGCAGTACTTC.

The V call is TRBV6-6, the J call TRBJ1-1; TRBD1 matches 8 bases. The germline CDR1 and CDR2 sequences are MNHNY and SVGAGI (reference sequence). Trimming at V came to 7 bases and at J to 0 bases, leaving 10 bases not matched to a gene. This CDR3 spans 16 amino acids. CDR3 loop: CASTHTRTGLNTEAFF. The CDR3 nucleotides are TGTGCCAGCACCCATACCCGGACAGGGCTGAACACTGAAGCTTTCTTT.

The chain employs TRBV7-3 and TRBJ2-5, with D maybe TRBD1 (6 bases). Trimming pared 2 bases from V and 4 bases from J, leaving 11 bases between. Germline V gives CDR1 SGHTA, CDR2 FQGTGA. The CDR3 spans 14 residues. CDR3 region: CASSLVGRGETQYF. The DNA for the CDR3 is TGTGCCAGCAGCTTAGTAGGCAGGGGAGAGACCCAGTACTTC. The variable domain in full, completed from reference TRBV7-3 and TRBJ2-5, reads GAGVSQTPSNKVTEKGKYVELRCDPISGHTALYWYRQSLGQGPEFLIYFQGTGAADDSGLPNDRFFAVRPEGSVSTLKIQRTERGDSAVYLCASSLVGRGETQYFGPGTRLLVL.

Here the CDR3 reads CASSYVVADTQYF. The CDR3 DNA sequence: TGTGCCAGCAGTTACGTGGTTGCGGATACGCAGTATTTT. This chain links TRBV6-2 or TRBV6-3 with TRBJ2-3; the D is unclear. Germline CDR1 is MNHEY and CDR2 is SVGEGT. V shed 2 bases and J shed 6 bases, with 9 bases lying between them. The CDR3 contains 13 residues.

The CDR3 DNA reads as TGTGCCAGTAGTGAGAGGGTAGGCAATGAGCAGTTCTTC. It encodes CASSERVGNEQFF. The chain uses TRBV19 and TRBJ2-1; D perhaps matches TRBD2 (5 bases). V shed 5 bases and J shed 6 bases, with 11 bases lying between them. The CDR3 spans 13 residues. Germline CDR1 reads LNHDA; CDR2 reads SQIVND (reference sequence).

This clone has only a few counts. The rearrangement links TRBV18 to TRBJ1-1, with TRBD1 matching over 8 bases. The germline V gene encodes CDR1 KGHSH and CDR2 LQKENI. The CDR3 sequence is 14 residues long. The V gene end was trimmed by 5 bases and the J gene end by 4 bases; junction bases not matched to a gene: 6. The CDR3 DNA reads TGTGCCAGCTCAAGACAGGGGTCGGGCACTGAAGCTTTCTTT. It is translated as CASSRQGSGTEAFF.

The chain links TRBV9 to TRBJ2-7; the D gene is possibly TRBD2 (6 bases). The CDR3 is 15 amino acids. Trimming took 3 bases from V and 4 from J, leaving 17 bases between them. CDR1 and CDR2 (germline): SGDLS, YYNGEE. CDR3 sequence: CASSADGRYLYEQYF. The CDR3 DNA reads as TGTGCCAGCAGCGCCGACGGGAGATATCTTTACGAGCAGTACTTC.

V gene TRBV5-5 combines with J gene TRBJ1-5, with D perhaps matching TRBD1 (5 bases). V lost 1 base and J lost 3, with 17 bases in between. CDR3 length: 17 residues. Germline V lookup: CDR1 SGHKS, CDR2 YYEKEE (reference sequence). CDR3 in DNA: TGTGCCAGCAGCTTGACACCACCCCAGGGTAACAATCAGCCCCAGCATTTT. It is translated as CASSLTPPQGNNQPQHF. The full variable domain, completed using reference TRBV5-5 and TRBJ1-5, is DAGVTQSPTHLIKTRGQQVTLRCSPISGHKSVSWYQQVLGQGPQFIFQYYEKEERGRGNFPDRFSARQFPNYSSELNVNALLLGDSALYLCASSLTPPQGNNQPQHFGDGTRLSIL.

The CDR3 region has the DNA TGTGCCAGCAGCCAATTCCTGACCGGGACAGCGAGCTCTGGAAACACCATATATTTT. The encoded protein is CASSQFLTGTASSGNTIYF. The rearrangement uses TRBV3-1 (or the pseudogene TRBV3-2) and TRBJ1-3, with 7 positions matching TRBD1. Trimming took 2 bases from V and 0 from J; bases not matched to a gene: 13. Germline loops: CDR1 LGHDT, CDR2 YNNKEL (reference sequence). CDR3 length: 19 residues.

CDR3 region: CASSDSAGDSSDTQYF. CDR3 nucleotide sequence: TGTGCCAGCAGTGATTCCGCGGGAGATTCTTCAGATACGCAGTATTTT. V usage is TRBV6-4 and J usage is TRBJ2-3; TRBD2 matches at 7 bases. Germline values: CDR1 MRHNA, CDR2 SNTAGT. The junction had 10 bases not matched to a gene; V was cut back by 3 bases and J by 4 bases. CDR3 length: 16 residues.

The rearrangement uses TRBV6-5 and TRBJ1-3; 8 bases map to TRBD1. The CDR3 contains 14 residues. Trimming took 6 bases from V and 4 from J; bases not matched to a gene: 5. Looked up from germline, CDR1 is MNHEY and CDR2 is SVGAGI. The CDR3 DNA follows: TGTGCCAGCAGAGCAACAGGGGGAGGAAACACCATATATTTT. Translating gives CASRATGGGNTIYF.

V is TRBV6-2 or TRBV6-3 and J is TRBJ2-7, with 7 bases identical to TRBD2. Germline CDR1 reads MNHEY; CDR2 reads SVGEGT. V lost 5 bases to trimming and J lost 3 bases; unmatched junction nucleotides: 4. The CDR3 covers 13 residues. CDR3 in DNA: TGTGCCAGCAGTCCGGGACTAATCTACGAGCAGTACTTC. Encoded protein: CASSPGLIYEQYF.

This clone has only a few counts. The CDR3 coding sequence is TGTGCCAGCAGCCTGTCCGGGACAGGGGCGACCCAGTACTTC. It translates to CASSLSGTGATQYF. The chain links TRBV5-8 to TRBJ2-5, with 10 nucleotides matching TRBD1. In germline, CDR1 is SGHTS, CDR2 YDEGEE. J gave up 7 bases and V 4 bases, and 7 bases lay outside the gene matches. CDR3 length: 14 residues. Combining the CDR3 with reference TRBV5-8 and TRBJ2-5 gives the whole variable domain EAGVTQSPTHLIKTRGQQATLRCSPISGHTSVYWYQQALGLGLQFLLWYDEGEERNRGNFPPRFSGRQFPNYSSELNVNALELEDSALYLCASSLSGTGATQYFGPGTRLLVL.

This clone came up once. V usage is TRBV11-3 and J usage is TRBJ1-1; no clear D. The V end lost 8 bases, the J end lost 4 bases, and 17 bases lay between the germline ends. This CDR3 comprises 14 residues. The V gene's germline CDR1 is SGHNT and CDR2 YENEEA. The CDR3 DNA sequence: TGTGCCAGCTCCCCCCTTGTAGATGTCACTGAAGCTTTCTTT. As protein: CASSPLVDVTEAFF.

With regard to this clone: Relative to the germline gene, one junction end is altered; a read error may explain this. The chain employs TRBV6-5 and TRBJ1-1; possible D gene TRBD1, 5 bases. The CDR3 contains 13 residues. CDR1 and CDR2 from the germline V gene are MNHEY and SVGAGI. The CDR3: CVSSLDSNTEAFF. The CDR3 DNA reads as TGTGTCAGCAGCCTAGACAGTAACACTGAAGCTTTCTTT.